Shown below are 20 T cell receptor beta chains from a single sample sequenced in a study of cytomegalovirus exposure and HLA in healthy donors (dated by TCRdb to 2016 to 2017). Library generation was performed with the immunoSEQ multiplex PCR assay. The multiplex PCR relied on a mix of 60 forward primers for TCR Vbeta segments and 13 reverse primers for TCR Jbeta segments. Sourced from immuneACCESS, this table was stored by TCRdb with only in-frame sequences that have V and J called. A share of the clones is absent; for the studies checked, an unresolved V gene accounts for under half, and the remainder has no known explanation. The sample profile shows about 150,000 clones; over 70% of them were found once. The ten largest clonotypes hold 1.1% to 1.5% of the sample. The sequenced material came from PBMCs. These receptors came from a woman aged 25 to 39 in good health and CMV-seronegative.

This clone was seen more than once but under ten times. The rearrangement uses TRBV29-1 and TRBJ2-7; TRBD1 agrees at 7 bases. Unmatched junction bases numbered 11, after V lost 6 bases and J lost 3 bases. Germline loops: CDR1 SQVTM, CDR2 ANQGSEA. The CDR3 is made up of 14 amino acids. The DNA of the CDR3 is TGCAGCGTCCTCCCGGGGACAGAAGTCTACGAGCAGTACTTC. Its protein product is CSVLPGTEVYEQYF.

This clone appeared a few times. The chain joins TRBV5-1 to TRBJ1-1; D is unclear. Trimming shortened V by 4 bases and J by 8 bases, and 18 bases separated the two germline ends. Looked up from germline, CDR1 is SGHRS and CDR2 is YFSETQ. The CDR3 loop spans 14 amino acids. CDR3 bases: TGCGCCAGCAGCCTGAACCGGGATCTCTCAGAAGCTTTCTTT. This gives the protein CASSLNRDLSEAFF.

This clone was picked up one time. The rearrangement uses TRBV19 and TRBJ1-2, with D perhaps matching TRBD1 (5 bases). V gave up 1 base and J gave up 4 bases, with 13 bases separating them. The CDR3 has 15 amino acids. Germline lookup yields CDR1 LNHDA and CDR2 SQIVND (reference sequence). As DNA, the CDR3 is TGTGCCAGTAGTATAGGACCGGGACTATCCTATGGCTACACCTTC. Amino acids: CASSIGPGLSYGYTF.

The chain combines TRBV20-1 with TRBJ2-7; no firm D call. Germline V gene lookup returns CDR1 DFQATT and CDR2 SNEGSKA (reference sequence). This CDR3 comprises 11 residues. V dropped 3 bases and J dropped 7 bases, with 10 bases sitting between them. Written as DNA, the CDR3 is TGCAGTGCTAGTGACTCTTGGGAGCAGTACTTC. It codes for CSASDSWEQYF.

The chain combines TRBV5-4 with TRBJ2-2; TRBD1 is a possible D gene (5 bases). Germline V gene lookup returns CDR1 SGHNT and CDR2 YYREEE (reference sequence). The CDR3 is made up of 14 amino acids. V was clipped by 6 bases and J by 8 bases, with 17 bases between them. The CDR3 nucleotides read TGTGCCAGCACCCTGGGGCGGCGAACAGGGGAGCTGTTTTTT. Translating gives CASTLGRRTGELFF.

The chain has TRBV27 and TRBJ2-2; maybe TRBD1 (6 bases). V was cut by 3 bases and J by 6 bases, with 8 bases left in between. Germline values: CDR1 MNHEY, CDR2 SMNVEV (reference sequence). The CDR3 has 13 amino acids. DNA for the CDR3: TGTGCCAGCAGTTTGGGGGCCCCCGGGGAGCTGTTTTTT. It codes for CASSLGAPGELFF.

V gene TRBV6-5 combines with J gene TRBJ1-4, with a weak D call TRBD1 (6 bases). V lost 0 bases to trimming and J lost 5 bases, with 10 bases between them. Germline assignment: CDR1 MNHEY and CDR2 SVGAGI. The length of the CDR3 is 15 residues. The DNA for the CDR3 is TGTGCCAGCAGTTACTCGGGGGCACAGAATGAAAAACTGTTTTTT. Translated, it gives CASSYSGAQNEKLFF.

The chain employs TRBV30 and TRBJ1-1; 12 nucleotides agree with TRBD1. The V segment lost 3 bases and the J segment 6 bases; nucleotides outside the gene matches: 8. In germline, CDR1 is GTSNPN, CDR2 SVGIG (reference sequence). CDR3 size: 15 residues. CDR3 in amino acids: CAWRGLGTGGAEAFF. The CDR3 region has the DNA TGTGCCTGGAGAGGATTAGGGACAGGGGGCGCTGAAGCTTTCTTT.

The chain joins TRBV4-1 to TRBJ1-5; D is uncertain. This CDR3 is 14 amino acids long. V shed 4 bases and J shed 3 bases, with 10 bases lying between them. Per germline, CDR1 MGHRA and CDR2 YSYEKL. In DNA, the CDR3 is TGCGCCAGCAGCCTACACAGTTTCAATCAGCCCCAGCATTTT. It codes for CASSLHSFNQPQHF.

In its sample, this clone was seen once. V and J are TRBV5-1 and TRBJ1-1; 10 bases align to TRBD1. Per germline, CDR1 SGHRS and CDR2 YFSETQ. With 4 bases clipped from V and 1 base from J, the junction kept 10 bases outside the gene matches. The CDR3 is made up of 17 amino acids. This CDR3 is CASSRAQTGGENTEAFF. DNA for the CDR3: TGCGCCAGCAGCCGCGCCCAGACAGGGGGCGAGAACACTGAAGCTTTCTTT.

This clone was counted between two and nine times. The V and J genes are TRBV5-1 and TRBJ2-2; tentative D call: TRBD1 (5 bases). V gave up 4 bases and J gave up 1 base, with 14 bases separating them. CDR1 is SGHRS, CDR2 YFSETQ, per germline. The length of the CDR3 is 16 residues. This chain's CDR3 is CASSTRQSGNTGELFF. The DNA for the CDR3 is TGCGCCAGCAGCACAAGACAGTCAGGGAACACCGGGGAGCTGTTTTTT.

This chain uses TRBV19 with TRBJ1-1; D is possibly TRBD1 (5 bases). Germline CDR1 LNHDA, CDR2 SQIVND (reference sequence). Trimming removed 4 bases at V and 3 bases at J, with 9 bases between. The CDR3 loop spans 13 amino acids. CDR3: CASSTDSYTEAFF. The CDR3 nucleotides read TGTGCCAGTAGTACCGACAGCTACACTGAAGCTTTCTTT.

This CDR3 is CASSPLVDSYEQYF. In DNA form, the CDR3 reads TGTGCCAGCAGCCCCCTGGTAGATAGCTACGAGCAGTACTTC. V and J are TRBV7-9 and TRBJ2-7; D is uncertain. V gave up 5 bases and J gave up 3 bases, with 14 bases separating them. CDR1 SEHNR and CDR2 FQNEAQ come from the germline V gene (reference sequence). The CDR3 totals 14 residues.

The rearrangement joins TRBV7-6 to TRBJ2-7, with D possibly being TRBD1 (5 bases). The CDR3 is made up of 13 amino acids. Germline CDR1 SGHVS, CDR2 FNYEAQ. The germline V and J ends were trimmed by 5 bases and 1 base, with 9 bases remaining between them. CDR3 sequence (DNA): TGTGCCAGCAGCCGGACATATTCCTACGAGCAGTACTTC. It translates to CASSRTYSYEQYF.

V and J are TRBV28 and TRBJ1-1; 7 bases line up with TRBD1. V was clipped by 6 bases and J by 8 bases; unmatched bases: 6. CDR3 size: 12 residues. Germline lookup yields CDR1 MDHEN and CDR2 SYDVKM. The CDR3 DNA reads TGTGCCAGCAGACCGGACAGGTGGGAAGCTTTCTTT. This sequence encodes CASRPDRWEAFF. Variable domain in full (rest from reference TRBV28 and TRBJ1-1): DVKVTQSSRYLVKRTGEKVFLECVQDMDHENMFWYRQDPGLGLRLIYFSYDVKMKEKGDIPEGYSVSREKKERFSLILESASTNQTSMYLCASRPDRWEAFFGQGTRLTVV.

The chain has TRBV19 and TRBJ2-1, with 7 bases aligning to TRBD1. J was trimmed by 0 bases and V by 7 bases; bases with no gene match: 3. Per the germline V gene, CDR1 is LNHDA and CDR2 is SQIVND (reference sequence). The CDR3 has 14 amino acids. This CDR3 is CASTRDSSYNEQFF. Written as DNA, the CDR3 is TGTGCCAGTACTAGGGACAGCTCCTACAATGAGCAGTTCTTC.

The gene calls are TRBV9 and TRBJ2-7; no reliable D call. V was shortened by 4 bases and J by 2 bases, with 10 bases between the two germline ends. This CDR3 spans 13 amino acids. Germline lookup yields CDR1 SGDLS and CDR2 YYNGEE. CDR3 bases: TGTGCCAGCAGCCCCGGGTTCGCCTACGAGCAGTACTTC. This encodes CASSPGFAYEQYF.

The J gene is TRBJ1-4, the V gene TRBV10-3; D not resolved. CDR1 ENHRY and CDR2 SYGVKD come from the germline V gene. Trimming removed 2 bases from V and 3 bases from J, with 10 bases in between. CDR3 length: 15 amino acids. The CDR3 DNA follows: TGTGCCATCAGTGAGACCGGGGAAGCTAATGAAAAACTGTTTTTT. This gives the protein CAISETGEANEKLFF.

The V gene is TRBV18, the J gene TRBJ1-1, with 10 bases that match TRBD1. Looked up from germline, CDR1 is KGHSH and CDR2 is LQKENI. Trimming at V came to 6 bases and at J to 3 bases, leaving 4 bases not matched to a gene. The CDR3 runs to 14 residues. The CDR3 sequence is CASSPGTGDTEAFF. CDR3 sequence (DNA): TGTGCCAGCTCTCCCGGGACAGGGGACACTGAAGCTTTCTTT.

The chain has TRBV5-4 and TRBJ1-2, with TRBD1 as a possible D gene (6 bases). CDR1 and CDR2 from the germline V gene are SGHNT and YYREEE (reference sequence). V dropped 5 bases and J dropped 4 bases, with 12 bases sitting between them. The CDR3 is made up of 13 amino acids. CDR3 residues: CASRPGQSYGYTF. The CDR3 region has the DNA TGTGCCAGCAGACCCGGACAGTCCTATGGCTACACCTTC.